These T cell receptor beta chains were read from a single sample in a study of shared clonotypes between healthy human individuals. The protocol was immunoSEQ multiplex PCR, while the TCRdb copy is restricted to in-frame clones and leaves out a portion. Of about 1,500,000 clones listed, roughly 96% are singletons. Specimen: naive CD4+ T cells sorted from blood. The source of these receptors is a man aged 25 to 40 in good health. Both conserved end residues are part of each CDR3. A D gene is named only where the DNA matches it firmly. The size entry is marked missing in some rows and otherwise reads once, few, many or a size class.

>-|-|TRBV10-2|TRBJ1-5
TGCGCCAGCAGTGAGTTTGGGGGGGTGAGAAATCAGCCCCAGCATTTT
CASSEFGGVRNQPQHF
>-|-|TRBV5-6|TRBJ1-5
TGTGCCAGCAGCCGCGGGGGCGGTCAGCCCCAGCATTTT
CASSRGGGQPQHF
>-|once|TRBV18|TRBJ2-5
TGTGCCAGCTCACCACAGGCGGGACAGATGGAGACCCAGTACTTC
CASSPQAGQMETQYF
>-|-|TRBV28|TRBJ1-1
TGTGCCAGCAGCCCGAAGGGACTGCAATCCCGGGAAGCTTTCTTT
CASSPKGLQSREAFF
>-|once|TRBV7-9|TRBJ2-7
TGTGCCAGCAGCCGTACGGGTATGTACGAGCAGTACTTC
CASSRTGMYEQYF
>-|-|TRBV7-3|TRBJ2-1
TGTGCCAGCAGCTCGTACTCCCCCCCTAGGGGGTATAATGAGCAGTTCTTC
CASSSYSPPRGYNEQFF
>-|once|TRBV5-6|TRBJ2-7
TGTGCCAGCAGCCTACGCTCCTACGAGCAGTACTTC
CASSLRSYEQYF
>-|-|TRBV2|TRBJ1-5
TGTGCCAGCAGTGACGAGGCTCATCAGCCCCAGCATTTT
CASSDEAHQPQHF
>TRBD1|-|TRBV19|TRBJ2-3
TGTGCCAGTAGTCCGGGGACAGTAACAGATACGCAGTATTTT
CASSPGTVTDTQYF
>TRBD1|-|TRBV9|TRBJ1-2
TGTGCCAGCAGCGTAGATCCGACAGGGGCGTTTGGCTACACCTTC
CASSVDPTGAFGYTF
>-|-|TRBV10-3|TRBJ2-7
TGTGCCATCCGGGTCGGGTTTCGGGACTACGAGCAGTACTTC
CAIRVGFRDYEQYF
>-|-|TRBV12-5|TRBJ1-2
TGTGCTAGTGGGACAGGTTTGGGCAGTGGCTACACCTTC
CASGTGLGSGYTF
>TRBD1|-|TRBV6-5|TRBJ1-2
TGTGCCAGCAGTTACAGACAGGGGCCCTATGGCTACACCTTC
CASSYRQGPYGYTF
>-|-|TRBV19|TRBJ2-7
TGTGCCAGTAGTACCCCGGGAAGGCCGTCCTACGAGCAGTACTTC
CASSTPGRPSYEQYF
>-|-|TRBV7-8|TRBJ2-1
TGTGCCAGCAGCTTCGGGAGTAGGAATGAGCAGTTCTTC
CASSFGSRNEQFF
>TRBD1|-|TRBV7-9|TRBJ1-5
TGTGCCAGCAGCCCGCTTAGGACAGGGGGCAATCAGCCCCAGCATTTT
CASSPLRTGGNQPQHF
>-|-|TRBV28|TRBJ2-7
TGTGCCAGCGGATTCTCGGGGTATACCTACGAGCAGTACTTC
CASGFSGYTYEQYF
>TRBD1|-|TRBV18|TRBJ2-1
TGTGCCAGCTCACTGTATCGACAGGGGGCGAGCAATGAGCAGTTCTTC
CASSLYRQGASNEQFF
>-|-|TRBV10-1|TRBJ2-4
TGCGCCAGCAGTGAGTCCTGGGGATTCCCACTAGCCAAAAACATTCAGTACTTC
CASSESWGFPLAKNIQYF
>-|-|TRBV6-1|TRBJ2-3
TGTGCCAGCAGTGGAAAGGACTATACGCAGTATTTT
CASSGKDYTQYF
>-|once|TRBV5-7|TRBJ2-7
TGTGCCAGCAGCTTGTTCAGTGTAGTGCGCACAGTCGAGCAGTACTTC
CASSLFSVVRTVEQYF
>TRBD2|-|TRBV28|TRBJ2-3
TGTGCCAGCAGTTTAGCGGGACTACGGGCAGATACGCAGTATTTT
CASSLAGLRADTQYF
>-|-|TRBV9|TRBJ1-1
TGTGCCAGCAGCGTAGGGGCGAACACTGAAGCTTTCTTT
CASSVGANTEAFF
>TRBD2|once|TRBV7-2|TRBJ2-1
TGTGCCAGCAGCCCGGGACTAGCGGGAGCAAATGAGCAGTTCTTC
CASSPGLAGANEQFF
>TRBD1|-|TRBV5-1|TRBJ1-1
TGCGCCAGCAGCCGTGGGACAGGGGGCGTGGAGGCTTTCTTT
CASSRGTGGVEAFF
>TRBD1|-|TRBV28|TRBJ2-5
TGTGCCAGCACCTCGGGACAGCCTGGACAAGAGACCCAGTACTTC
CASTSGQPGQETQYF
>-|-|TRBV2|TRBJ1-3
TGTGCCAGCAGTTACTCTGGAAACACCATATATTTT
CASSYSGNTIYF
>-|-|TRBV6-1|TRBJ1-1
TGTGCCAGCAACACAGTTACTGAAGCTTTCTTT
CASNTVTEAFF
>TRBD1|-|TRBV19|TRBJ1-5
TGTGCCAGTAGTAACCAAGGACAGGGCTATCAGCCCCAGCATTTT
CASSNQGQGYQPQHF
>-|-|TRBV18|TRBJ2-7
TGTGCCAGCTCCCCGGCTCAGGTATCATACGAGCAGTACTTC
CASSPAQVSYEQYF
>TRBD1|-|TRBV11-2|TRBJ1-4
TGTGCCAGCAGCGGACAGGGAGGACATTCCCTAAGCGGTGAAAAACTGTTTTTT
CASSGQGGHSLSGEKLFF
>TRBD1|-|TRBV6-6|TRBJ1-5
TGTGCCAGCAGTTCCACTCCGGGACAGGTGAATCAGCCCCAGCATTTT
CASSSTPGQVNQPQHF
>TRBD1|-|TRBV9|TRBJ2-7
TGTGCCAGCAGCGTAGGGGACAGGGGTCCCTACGAGCAGTACTTC
CASSVGDRGPYEQYF
>TRBD1|-|TRBV7-9|TRBJ1-1
TGTGCCAGCACCCGGAGCGGCAGGGGGGCGGTCACTGAAGCTTTCTTT
CASTRSGRGAVTEAFF
>TRBD2|-|TRBV2|TRBJ2-1
TGTGCCAGCAGTTCACTAGCGGGAGTCTACAATGAGCAGTTCTTC
CASSSLAGVYNEQFF
>-|-|TRBV7-2|TRBJ2-5
TGTGCCAGCAGCTTAGGACGAGAGACCCAGTACTTC
CASSLGRETQYF
>-|-|TRBV5-1|TRBJ2-5
TGCGCCAGCAGCTTTGGGGCCCTTGGGGAGACCCAGTACTTC
CASSFGALGETQYF
>-|-|TRBV14|TRBJ2-3
TGTGCCAGCAGCTGGACGGCGACCAGCACAGATACGCAGTATTTT
CASSWTATSTDTQYF
>-|-|TRBV27|TRBJ2-3
TGTGCCAGCAGTTTAGAGATGGGTACAGATACGCAGTATTTT
CASSLEMGTDTQYF
>TRBD1|once|TRBV19|TRBJ2-6
TGTGCCAGTAGGCCCGAGGGGACAGGGGCCTCTGGGGCCAACGTCCTGACTTTC
CASRPEGTGASGANVLTF
>-|-|TRBV9|TRBJ1-1
TGTGCCAGCAGTCAAAAAAGTGCCAGTGAAGCTTTCTTT
CASSQKSASEAFF
>-|-|TRBV11-3|TRBJ2-1
TGTGCCAGCAGCCCCAGGGGACTCGCTCATGAGCAGTTCTTC
CASSPRGLAHEQFF
>TRBD1|-|TRBV27|TRBJ1-5
TGTGCCAGCAGGGGACAGAACAATCAGCCCCAGCATTTT
CASRGQNNQPQHF
>TRBD2|-|TRBV9|TRBJ2-7
TGTGCCAGCAGCCCCCTACCGTCTTCCGGGAGGGCCGTCTACGAGCAGTACTTC
CASSPLPSSGRAVYEQYF
>-|-|TRBV7-9|TRBJ2-7
TGTGCCAGCAGCTTAGGGCAGGGCATTTCCTACGAGCAGTACTTC
CASSLGQGISYEQYF
>-|-|TRBV4-3|TRBJ1-1
TGCGCCAGCAGCCAAGGACCCGACACTGAAGCTTTCTTT
CASSQGPDTEAFF
>-|-|TRBV18|TRBJ2-5
TGTGCCAGCTCACCACGGGGAAACATCTTAGAGACCCAGTACTTC
CASSPRGNILETQYF
>TRBD2|once|TRBV11-2|TRBJ2-1
TGTGCCAGCACCTATGTAGCGGGAGCCCCTCGCCACAATGAGCAGTTCTTC
CASTYVAGAPRHNEQFF
>-|-|TRBV5-1|TRBJ2-6
TGCGCCAGCAGCTTGGATCGCCGGACCTCTGGGGCCAACGTCCTGACTTTC
CASSLDRRTSGANVLTF
>-|-|TRBV5-1|TRBJ2-5
TGCGCCAGCAGCCAACAAAGTACCGGCCGAGAGACCCAGTACTTC
CASSQQSTGRETQYF
>TRBD2|once|TRBV7-9|TRBJ2-1
TGTGCCAGCAGCTTTAAGGCGGGAGACTACAATGAGCAGTTCTTC
CASSFKAGDYNEQFF
>-|-|TRBV7-9|TRBJ2-7
TGTGCCAGCAGCCCTCGGACGGCCTCCTACGAGCAGTACTTC
CASSPRTASYEQYF
>-|-|TRBV18|TRBJ1-2
TGTGCCAGCTCACCACTCAGAGGGGCCTTGTGGGGCTACACCTTC
CASSPLRGALWGYTF